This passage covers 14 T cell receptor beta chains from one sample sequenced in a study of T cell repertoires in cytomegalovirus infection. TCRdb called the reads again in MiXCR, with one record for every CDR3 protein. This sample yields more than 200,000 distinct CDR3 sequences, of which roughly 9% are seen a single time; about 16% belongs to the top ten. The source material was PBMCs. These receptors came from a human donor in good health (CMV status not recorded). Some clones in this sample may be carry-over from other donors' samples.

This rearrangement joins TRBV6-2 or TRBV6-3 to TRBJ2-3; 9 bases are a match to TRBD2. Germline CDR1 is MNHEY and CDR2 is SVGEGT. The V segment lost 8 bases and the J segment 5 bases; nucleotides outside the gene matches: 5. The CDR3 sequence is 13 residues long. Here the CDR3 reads CASRLADRDTQYF. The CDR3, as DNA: TGTGCCAGCCGACTAGCGGATAGAGATACGCAGTATTTT.

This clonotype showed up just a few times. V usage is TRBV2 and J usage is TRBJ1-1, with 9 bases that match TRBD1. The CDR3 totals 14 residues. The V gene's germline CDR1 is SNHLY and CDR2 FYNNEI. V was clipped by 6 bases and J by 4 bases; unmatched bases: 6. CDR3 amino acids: CASRSGQGGTEAFF. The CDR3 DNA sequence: TGTGCCAGCAGGTCGGGACAGGGCGGCACTGAAGCTTTCTTT.

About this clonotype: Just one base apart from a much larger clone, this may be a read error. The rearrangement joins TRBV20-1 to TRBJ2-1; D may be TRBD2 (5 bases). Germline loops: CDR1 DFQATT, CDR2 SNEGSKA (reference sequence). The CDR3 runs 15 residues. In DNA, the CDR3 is TGCTGTGCTAGAGATTTACTAGTCGTGGGGAATGAGCAGTTCTTC. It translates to CCARDLLVVGNEQFF.

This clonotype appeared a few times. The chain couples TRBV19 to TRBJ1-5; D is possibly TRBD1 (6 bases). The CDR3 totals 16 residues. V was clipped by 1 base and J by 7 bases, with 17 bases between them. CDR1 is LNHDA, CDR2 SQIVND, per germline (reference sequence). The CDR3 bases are TGTGCCAGTAGTATAGCCGGGGGCGAGATTCGACAGCCCCAGCATTTT. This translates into CASSIAGGEIRQPQHF.

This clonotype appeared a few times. The CDR3 sequence is CASSYKPETPLHF. The CDR3 nucleotides are TGTGCCAGCAGTTACAAGCCGGAGACACCCCTCCACTTT. The gene calls are TRBV6-8 and TRBJ1-6; D gene uncertain. Germline CDR1 and CDR2: MNHGY and SAAAGT. The CDR3 loop spans 13 amino acids. Deletions cut 2 bases from V and 11 bases from J, with 10 bases between.

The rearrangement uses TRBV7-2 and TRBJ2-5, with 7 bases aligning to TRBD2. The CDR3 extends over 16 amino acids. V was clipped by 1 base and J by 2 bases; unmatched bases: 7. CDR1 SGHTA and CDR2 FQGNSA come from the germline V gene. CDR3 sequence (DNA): TGTGCCAGCAGCTTAGGGGTACCGGGGGGTCAAGAGACCCAGTACTTC. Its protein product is CASSLGVPGGQETQYF.

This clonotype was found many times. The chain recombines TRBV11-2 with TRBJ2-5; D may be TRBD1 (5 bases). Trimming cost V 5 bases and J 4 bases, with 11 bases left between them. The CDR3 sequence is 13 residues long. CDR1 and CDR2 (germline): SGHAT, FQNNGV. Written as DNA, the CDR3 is TGTGCCAGCAGCCCTGTGGGGCGAGAGACCCAGTACTTC. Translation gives CASSPVGRETQYF.

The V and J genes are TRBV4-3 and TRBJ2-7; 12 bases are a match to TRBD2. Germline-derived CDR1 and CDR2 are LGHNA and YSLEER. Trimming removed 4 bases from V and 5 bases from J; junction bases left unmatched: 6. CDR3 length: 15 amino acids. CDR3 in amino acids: CASSRRLAGANEQYF. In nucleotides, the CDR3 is TGCGCCAGCAGCCGCCGACTAGCGGGAGCGAACGAGCAGTACTTC.

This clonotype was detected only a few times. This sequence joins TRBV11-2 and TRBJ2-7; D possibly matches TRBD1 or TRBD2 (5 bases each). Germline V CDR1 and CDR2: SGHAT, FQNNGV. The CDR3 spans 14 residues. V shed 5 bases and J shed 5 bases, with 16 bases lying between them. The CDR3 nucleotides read TGTGCCAGCAGCCCGGGACCCCGCCGGAACGAGCAGTACTTC. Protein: CASSPGPRRNEQYF. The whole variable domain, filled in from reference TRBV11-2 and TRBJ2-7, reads EAGVAQSPRYKIIEKRQSVAFWCNPISGHATLYWYQQILGQGPKLLIQFQNNGVVDDSQLPKDRFSAERLKGVDSTLKIQPAKLEDSAVYLCASSPGPRRNEQYFGPGTRLTVT.

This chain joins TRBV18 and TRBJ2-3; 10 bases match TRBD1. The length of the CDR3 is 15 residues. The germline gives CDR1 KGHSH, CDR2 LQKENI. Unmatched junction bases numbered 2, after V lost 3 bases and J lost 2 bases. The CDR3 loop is CASSPGTGATDTQYF. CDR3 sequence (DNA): TGTGCCAGCTCACCCGGGACAGGGGCCACAGATACGCAGTATTTT.

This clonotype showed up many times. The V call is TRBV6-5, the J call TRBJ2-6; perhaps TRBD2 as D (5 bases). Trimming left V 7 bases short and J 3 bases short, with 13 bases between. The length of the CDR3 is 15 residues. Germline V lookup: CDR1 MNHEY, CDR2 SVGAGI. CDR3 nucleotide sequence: TGTGCCAGCACTATAGGAGGTGGTGGGGCCAACGTCCTGACTTTC. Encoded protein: CASTIGGGGANVLTF.

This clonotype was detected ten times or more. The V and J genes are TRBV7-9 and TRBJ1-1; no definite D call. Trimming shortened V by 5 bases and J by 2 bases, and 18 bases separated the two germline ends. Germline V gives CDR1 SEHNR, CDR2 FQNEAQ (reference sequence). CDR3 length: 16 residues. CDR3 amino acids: CASSQSLLDGNTEAFF. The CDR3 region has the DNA TGTGCCAGCAGCCAGAGCCTACTAGACGGTAACACTGAAGCTTTCTTT.

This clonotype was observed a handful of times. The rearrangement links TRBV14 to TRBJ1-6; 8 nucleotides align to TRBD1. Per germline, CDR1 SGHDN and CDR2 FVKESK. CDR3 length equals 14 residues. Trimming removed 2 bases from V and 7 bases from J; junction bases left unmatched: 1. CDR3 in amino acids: CASSQRTGNSPLHF. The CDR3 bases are TGTGCCAGCAGCCAAAGGACAGGGAATTCACCCCTCCACTTT.

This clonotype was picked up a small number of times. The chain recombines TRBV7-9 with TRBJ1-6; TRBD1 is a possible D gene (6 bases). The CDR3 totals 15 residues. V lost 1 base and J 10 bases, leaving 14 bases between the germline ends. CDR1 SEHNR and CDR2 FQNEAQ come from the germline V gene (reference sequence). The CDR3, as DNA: TGTGCCAGCAGCTTAGAGCCGTCGGGGGGCTCACCCCTCCACTTT. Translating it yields CASSLEPSGGSPLHF.